This section outlines one T cell receptor (beta chain) sequence together with its context. Its antigen is as yet unknown. This record belongs to a study of CD8+CD57+ T cells in acquired aplastic anemia. Overall study findings and caveats: Controls did not differ significantly from patients in CD8+ Simpson's diversity. Shared by patients and controls, 25 to 30 CD8+ CDR3s were abundant in patients.

Patients who underwent sequencing had shown CD8+CD57+ cell expansion by flow cytometry. All patients had severe acquired aplastic anemia. Patients had undergone no therapy by the time their blood was sampled. V was pared by 2 bases and J by 4 bases, with 4 bases of the junction left unmatched. The CDR3 loop spans 14 amino acids. CDR1 is SGHTA, CDR2 FQGNSA, per germline. Genomic DNA served as template for TCR beta VDJ and CDR3 profiling. Via MiXCR, TCRdb re-called the reads, giving one row per CDR3 protein. The sample carries more than 250,000 distinct CDR3 sequences, approximately 80% recorded once. The TCR sequence derives from a human donor with aplastic anemia. The V call is TRBV7-2, the J call TRBJ2-5; 7 nucleotides align to TRBD2. The specimen sequenced was sorted CD4+, CD8+, or CD8+CD57+ T cells (not recorded which) from PBMCs. DNA for the CDR3: TGTGCCAGCAGCTTATGGGGAGGGGTAGAGACCCAGTACTTC. Protein: CASSLWGGVETQYF.